The clone carrying this TCR beta chain is categorized as medium-sized (0.01 to 0.1%). Antigen: not known. For naive CD8 T cells, sorting used the CD8+CD4-CCR7+CD45RA+ phenotype. V lost 3 bases and J lost 1, with 14 bases in between. Per germline, CDR1 MDHEN and CDR2 SYDVKM. The CDR3 has 16 amino acids. This sample was included in a study of molecular identifiers for immune sequencing clone quantification. Regarding the study as a whole: Clones above 20 RNA copies contained over 97% of effector molecules but under 1% of naive ones.

Previously published methods and listed TCR primers were used for the bulk TCR libraries. Using its own MiXCR run on the PCR reads, TCRdb lists one record per CDR3 protein. The sample lists around 65,000 distinct CDR3 sequences; around a sixth were seen once. Sequencing was done on a sample of naive CD8+ T cells from blood, with Jurkat cell RNA spiked in. The subset here: FACS-sorted CD8+CD4-CCR7+CD45RA+ naive T cells. The V call is TRBV28, the J call TRBJ2-3; D gene ambiguous. This TCR came from a human donor in good health. Some libraries in this study had Jurkat cell RNA spiked in. The chain's CDR3 is CASSFYHESGTDTQYF. CDR3 bases: TGTGCCAGCAGTTTCTACCATGAGTCGGGCACAGATACGCAGTATTTT.